These T cell receptor beta chains were read from a single sample in a study of shared clonotypes between healthy human individuals. Clones were sequenced by immunoSEQ multiplex PCR, and TCRdb holds only the in-frame ones, with some missing. The repertoire has over a million clones, 95% to 99% of them found once; the top ten carry roughly 0.42%. The sample consisted of naive CD4+ T cells sorted from blood. The receptors were sampled from a man aged 25 to 40 in good health. CDR3s include the opening cysteine and the closing phenylalanine or tryptophan. The D gene is left open where the match is weak. A clone size is listed for some rows: how often the clone was seen (once, few, many), or a class if it is expanded.

TRBJ2-7,TRBV7-8,TRBD1,-,TGTGCCAGCAGCCCGAGGACAGGGGCCTACGAGCAGTACTTC,CASSPRTGAYEQYF
TRBJ2-1,TRBV5-1,-,-,TGCGCCAGCAGCCTCGGTGAGGCGTACAATGAGCAGTTCTTC,CASSLGEAYNEQFF
TRBJ2-5,TRBV30,-,-,TGTGCCTGGACAATAGGGGCAGGGGTAGGGAAAGAGACCCAGTACTTC,CAWTIGAGVGKETQYF
TRBJ2-7,TRBV11-2,-,-,TGTGCCAGCAGCCCGGGGCCCTGGGAGCAGTACTTC,CASSPGPWEQYF
TRBJ2-7,TRBV28,TRBD2,-,TGTGCCAGCAGTTTTCGGACTAGCGGGATGTGGTACTTC,CASSFRTSGMWYF
TRBJ1-1,TRBV28,-,-,TGTGCCAGCAGTTTAGGGGACTTGGGGGCTGAAGCTTTCTTT,CASSLGDLGAEAFF
TRBJ2-1,TRBV9,TRBD1,-,TGTGCCAGCAGCGTGGGACAGGGAAACTACAATGAGCAGTTCTTC,CASSVGQGNYNEQFF
TRBJ2-1,TRBV7-2,TRBD2,once,TGTGCCAGCAGCGCAACTCAACGAGGGACTAGCCTCTACAATGAGCAGTTCTTC,CASSATQRGTSLYNEQFF
TRBJ2-3,TRBV6-4,TRBD2,once,TGTGCCAGCAGTGGAGAAGCGGGAGGCAAAGATACGCAGTATTTT,CASSGEAGGKDTQYF
TRBJ2-3,TRBV5-4,-,-,TGTGCCAGCAGCGGGGGGGCTAGACTCACAGATACGCAGTATTTT,CASSGGARLTDTQYF
TRBJ2-1,TRBV29-1,-,-,TGCAGCGTTGCTGGGGGCGCGCAAGCGGGCTCCTACAATGAGCAGTTCTTC,CSVAGGAQAGSYNEQFF
TRBJ2-3,TRBV14,-,-,TGTGCCAGCAGCCTGGGGGGGCGGCGCACAGATACGCAGTATTTT,CASSLGGRRTDTQYF
TRBJ2-5,TRBV18,-,-,TGTGCCAGCTCACCTTCCATCCAAGAGACCCAGTACTTC,CASSPSIQETQYF
TRBJ2-7,TRBV14,-,-,TGTGCCAGCAGCCAAGGGGCAGGGGCGCAGTACTTC,CASSQGAGAQYF
TRBJ2-7,TRBV9,-,-,TGTGCCAGCAGCGTGCACCGGGACGGCTCCTACGAGCAGTACTTC,CASSVHRDGSYEQYF
TRBJ1-1,TRBV5-4,TRBD1,-,TGTGCCAGCACAGTACAGGGGGCGACGAACACTGAAGCTTTCTTT,CASTVQGATNTEAFF
TRBJ2-7,TRBV27,TRBD2,-,TGTGCCAGCAGTTTATCGACTAGCGGGAGATCGTACTCCTACGAGCAGTACTTC,CASSLSTSGRSYSYEQYF
TRBJ1-5,TRBV9,-,-,TGTGCCAGCAGCGTGGGAAATGGGGGCAATCAGCCCCAGCATTTT,CASSVGNGGNQPQHF
TRBJ2-1,TRBV6-5,-,once,TGTGCCAGCAGTTACTCCCAGAATGAGCAGTTCTTC,CASSYSQNEQFF
TRBJ2-7,TRBV19,-,-,TGTGCCACCTGGGATGGGGAGGACTACGAGCAGTACTTC,CATWDGEDYEQYF
TRBJ1-1,TRBV10-1,-,-,TGCGCCAGCAGTGATCAGGGGAGGGTAACTTTCTTT,CASSDQGRVTFF
TRBJ2-1,TRBV7-8,TRBD2,-,TGTGCCAGCAGCTCCACCACTAGCGGGGGGGCAAAGTTCTTC,CASSSTTSGGAKFF
TRBJ2-1,TRBV2,-,-,TGTGCCAGCGGGCAAGGGTACAATGAGCAGTTCTTC,CASGQGYNEQFF
TRBJ1-2,TRBV9,TRBD1,-,TGTGCCAGCAGCGTCCGTACAGGGGATGGCTACACCTTC,CASSVRTGDGYTF
TRBJ1-1,TRBV9,-,-,TGTGCCAGCAGCGTAGTAGGCACTGAAGCTTTCTTT,CASSVVGTEAFF
TRBJ2-3,TRBV29-1,-,-,TGCAGCGTCGGGGGACCCTCCCTCCATACGCAGTATTTT,CSVGGPSLHTQYF
TRBJ2-3,TRBV6-6,-,-,TGTGCCAGCAGTCAGGTATTCACAGATACGCAGTATTTT,CASSQVFTDTQYF
TRBJ2-5,TRBV4-1,TRBD1,-,TGCGCCAGCAGCCATACAGGGGGTGGGGAGACCCAGTACTTC,CASSHTGGGETQYF
TRBJ2-3,TRBV9,-,-,TGTGCCAGCAGCCCAGGGGCCAACTCAACATATACGCAGTATTTT,CASSPGANSTYTQYF
TRBJ1-2,TRBV10-3,-,-,TGTGCCATCAGTGAGGACAGCTCGGGGGGCTACACCTTC,CAISEDSSGGYTF
TRBJ1-5,TRBV19,TRBD1,-,TGTGCCAGTAGTATGGGTAAGGGGGCAGGTCAGCCCCAGCATTTT,CASSMGKGAGQPQHF
TRBJ2-5,TRBV5-5,-,-,TGTGCCAGCAGCTTGGGCGGGCGGGAGACCCAGTACTTC,CASSLGGRETQYF
TRBJ1-4,TRBV5-1,-,-,TGCGCCAGCAGCTTGGGTCCTAATGAAAAACTGTTTTTT,CASSLGPNEKLFF
TRBJ2-1,TRBV28,-,-,TGTGCCAGCAGCCCGGTGGGGAGACCTTACAATGAGCAGTTCTTC,CASSPVGRPYNEQFF
TRBJ2-6,TRBV19,TRBD1,-,TGTGCCAGTAGTTTTGTTGGGACAGGGCCCTCGGTGGGGGCCAACGTCCTGACTTTC,CASSFVGTGPSVGANVLTF
TRBJ2-2,TRBV5-6,-,-,TGTGCCAGCAGACAGGAACCTTACACCGGGGAGCTGTTTTTT,CASRQEPYTGELFF
TRBJ2-3,TRBV25-1,TRBD2,-,TGTGCCAGCAGTGATATAGCGGGAGGGAAGGATACGCAGTATTTT,CASSDIAGGKDTQYF
TRBJ2-3,TRBV10-3,TRBD2,-,TGTGCCATCAGTGAACTAGCGGTTAGCACAGATACGCAGTATTTT,CAISELAVSTDTQYF
TRBJ2-7,TRBV5-8,TRBD1,once,TGTGCCAGCAGCTTAGGACAGGTCTACGAGCAGTACTTC,CASSLGQVYEQYF
TRBJ1-3,TRBV19,-,-,TGTGCCAGTATCCCCTCCCGGGGTTTGGAAAACACCATATATTTT,CASIPSRGLENTIYF
TRBJ2-7,TRBV11-2,TRBD1,-,TGTGCCAGCAGCTTACCAGGGGGCGAAGACCTTGGTTTCTACGAGCAGTACTTC,CASSLPGGEDLGFYEQYF
TRBJ2-2,TRBV6-5,-,once,TGTGCCAGCAGTTACCAGCTATCCACCGGGGAGCTGTTTTTT,CASSYQLSTGELFF
TRBJ2-1,TRBV4-1,-,-,TGCGCCAGCAGCCAAGAAGGTTTAGGCTTCTCCTACAATGAGCAGTTCTTC,CASSQEGLGFSYNEQFF
TRBJ2-7,TRBV5-4,TRBD1,-,TGTGCCAGCAGCTCCCCCGGGACAGGGCTCCACGAGCAGTACTTC,CASSSPGTGLHEQYF
TRBJ2-1,TRBV2,-,-,TGTGCCAGCAGTGAACTCTCCCTAGCGAGTGTGCGTGAGCAGTTCTTC,CASSELSLASVREQFF
TRBJ2-2,TRBV6-5,TRBD1,-,TGTGCCAGCAGTTCCAAAGACAGGGGGCCTACCGGGGAGCTGTTTTTT,CASSSKDRGPTGELFF
TRBJ2-7,TRBV5-1,TRBD1,-,TGCGCCAGCAGCTTGATTCGGACAGGGCTCTCCTACGAGCAGTACTTC,CASSLIRTGLSYEQYF
TRBJ2-7,TRBV5-1,TRBD1,-,TGCGCCAGCAGCTTGGGGGACAGGCCCGAGCAGTACTTC,CASSLGDRPEQYF
TRBJ2-7,TRBV5-1,TRBD1,-,TGCGCCAGCAACACACTACCGGGACAGGGTTCCTACGAGCAGTACTTC,CASNTLPGQGSYEQYF